Below are 9 T cell receptor beta chains sequenced from a single sample in a study of T cell responses to AZD1222 COVID-19 vaccine. Only in-frame clones appear in the TCRdb table, and some are missing; sequencing was by immunoSEQ multiplex PCR. The sample has tens of thousands of clones, more than 75% seen once. The input for sequencing was peripheral blood, taken on day 0 of AZD1222 vaccination. The source is an adult in good health.

CDR3 nucleotides: TGTGCCAGCAGCCTCGGGACAGGGGGCCTCCTAAAGACCCAGTACTTC. Protein product: CASSLGTGGLLKTQYF. The V gene is TRBV7-6, the J gene TRBJ2-5; 12 nucleotides align to TRBD1. After removal of 5 bases from V and 6 bases from J, the junction contained 10 bases not matched to a gene. Germline CDR1 reads SGHVS; CDR2 reads FNYEAQ. The CDR3 has 16 residues.

This clone has only a few counts. V gene TRBV7-9 combines with J gene TRBJ2-1, with TRBD2 identical over 11 bases. The length of the CDR3 is 19 residues. CDR1 and CDR2 (germline): SEHNR, FQNEAQ (reference sequence). Trimming cost V 2 bases and J 6 bases; bases outside gene matches: 15. The CDR3 bases are TGTGCCAGCAGCTTAAGGTCTAGCGGGAGGACTTTCGGTGCCAATGAGCAGTTCTTC. It translates to CASSLRSSGRTFGANEQFF.

The chain recombines TRBV7-9 with TRBJ2-1, with 10 bases fitting TRBD2. Germline assignment: CDR1 SEHNR and CDR2 FQNEAQ (reference sequence). The CDR3 runs 16 residues. J was trimmed by 6 bases and V by 6 bases; bases with no gene match: 11. CDR3 in amino acids: CASSYKWLAGANEQFF. CDR3 in DNA: TGTGCCAGCAGTTATAAGTGGCTAGCGGGAGCCAATGAGCAGTTCTTC.

The chain links TRBV2 to TRBJ1-1; 8 bases map to TRBD1. Per the germline V gene, CDR1 is SNHLY and CDR2 is FYNNEI. V trimming: 5 bases; J trimming: 6 bases; junction bases outside the gene matches: 5. The CDR3 spans 13 residues. CDR3 nucleotide sequence: TGTGCCAGCAGTTTGGACAGGGCGGCTGAAGCTTTCTTT. Residues: CASSLDRAAEAFF.

The chain recombines TRBV2 with TRBJ1-4, with 7 bases aligning to TRBD1. J gave up 1 base and V 6 bases, and 2 bases lay outside the gene matches. Germline CDR1 and CDR2: SNHLY and FYNNEI. The CDR3 has 14 amino acids. The chain's CDR3 is CASRDRETNEKLFF. Here the CDR3 DNA reads TGTGCCAGCAGAGACAGGGAAACTAATGAAAAACTGTTTTTT.

The chain recombines TRBV2 with TRBJ1-3, with D perhaps matching TRBD1 (5 bases). Trimming stripped 6 bases from V and 2 bases from J, with 11 bases between. The CDR3 contains 14 residues. CDR1 is SNHLY and CDR2 is FYNNEI in the germline V gene. The CDR3 DNA reads as TGTGCCAGCAGAGCCGGGACGCCTGGAAACACCATATATTTT. Amino acid sequence: CASRAGTPGNTIYF.

The rearrangement links TRBV7-9 to TRBJ2-3; D uncertain. This CDR3 has 13 amino acids. V lost 4 bases, J lost 2 bases, and 7 bases lay in between. Germline CDR1 and CDR2: SEHNR and FQNEAQ (reference sequence). The CDR3 coding sequence is TGTGCCAGCAGCTCCCCGCACACAGATACGCAGTATTTT. As protein: CASSSPHTDTQYF.

V is TRBV19 and J is TRBJ2-1, with TRBD2 identical over 8 bases. Per germline, CDR1 LNHDA and CDR2 SQIVND (reference sequence). This CDR3 is 15 amino acids long. The V segment lost 7 bases and the J segment 7 bases; nucleotides outside the gene matches: 12. The CDR3: CASMDRLAGRNEQFF. CDR3 DNA sequence: TGTGCCAGTATGGATCGTCTAGCGGGTAGGAATGAGCAGTTCTTC.

This sequence joins TRBV9 and TRBJ1-1; D is unresolved. CDR3 length: 15 amino acids. CDR1 SGDLS and CDR2 YYNGEE come from the germline V gene. V was clipped by 0 bases and J by 0 bases, with 9 bases between them. CDR3 amino acids: CASSVGVSMNTEAFF. The CDR3 DNA reads as TGTGCCAGCAGCGTAGGTGTATCCATGAACACTGAAGCTTTCTTT.